What follows describes a single TCR beta chain. CDR1 is SGHVS, CDR2 FQNEAQ, per germline. This CDR3 is 15 amino acids long. The ends were cut back, 2 bases at V and 4 bases at J, with 15 bases in the middle. From the RT-PCR reads, TCRdb called clonotypes with MiXCR, one entry per CDR3 protein. Of about 960,000 distinct CDR3 sequences in the sample, more than 15% were seen once. The data belong to a study of patients and donors after allogeneic stem cell transplantation. Sequenced: blood, either unsorted or a sorted T cell fraction (not recorded which). V and J are TRBV7-8 and TRBJ2-7; D may be TRBD2 (5 bases). The sequence was collected from a human donor who was either an allogeneic HSCT recipient or a stem cell or donor lymphocyte infusion donor (not recorded which). It is not recorded whose cells these are; they may come from a transplant donor. CDR3 coding DNA: TGTGCCAGCAGCTTAAGTTGGACTGTCCCTTACGAGCAGTACTTC. Protein product: CASSLSWTVPYEQYF.